These T cell receptor beta chains were read from a single sample in a study of T cell responses to AZD1222 COVID-19 vaccine. The method was immunoSEQ multiplex PCR; TCRdb's version includes in-frame clones alone and lacks a portion of them. The sample carries approximately 70,000 clones, roughly 82% recorded once. This specimen consisted of peripheral blood, obtained on day 0 of AZD1222 vaccination. Every receptor here comes from an adult in good health. CDR3s include the opening cysteine and the closing phenylalanine or tryptophan. D genes are given only for firm matches. Not every row has a clone size; where given, it reads once, few, many or a size class.

J gene,D gene,V gene,clone size,CDR3 protein,CDR3 DNA
TRBJ1-1,NA,TRBV6-2/TRBV6-3,NA,CASSPRLVYTEAFF,TGTGCCAGCAGTCCCCGGTTAGTGTACACTGAAGCTTTCTTT
TRBJ2-5,TRBD2,TRBV29-1,NA,CSVVLAGGRETQYF,TGCAGCGTTGTACTAGCGGGGGGCCGCGAGACCCAGTACTTC
TRBJ1-2,TRBD1,TRBV29-1,NA,CSVVPGQGDYGYTF,TGCAGCGTGGTCCCGGGACAGGGGGACTATGGCTACACCTTC
TRBJ2-1,NA,TRBV6-6,NA,CASSYYGLGDEQFF,TGTGCCAGCAGTTACTATGGGCTGGGGGATGAGCAGTTCTTC
TRBJ2-7,NA,TRBV7-9,NA,CASSPRGYYEQYF,TGTGCCAGCAGCCCGAGGGGATACTACGAGCAGTACTTC
TRBJ2-7,NA,TRBV11-2,NA,CASSWRDGPYEQYF,TGTGCCAGCAGCTGGCGGGACGGGCCCTACGAGCAGTACTTC
TRBJ2-3,TRBD2,TRBV19,NA,CASSNRRGASGDTDTQYF,TGTGCCAGTAGTAACCGGCGGGGGGCTAGCGGCGACACAGATACGCAGTATTTT
TRBJ2-5,NA,TRBV24-1,once,CATSDPSADSQETQYF,TGTGCCACCAGTGATCCGAGCGCGGACTCCCAAGAGACCCAGTACTTC
TRBJ2-7,NA,TRBV15,few,CATSPRTGDLSYEQYF,TGTGCCACCAGCCCTAGGACGGGGGACCTCTCCTACGAGCAGTACTTC
TRBJ1-1,NA,TRBV28,few,CASRPNSARDEAFF,TGTGCCAGCCGCCCCAATTCGGCACGAGATGAAGCTTTCTTT
TRBJ2-7,NA,TRBV5-1,NA,CASSLDGHGSYEQYF,TGCGCCAGCAGCTTGGATGGACATGGCTCCTACGAGCAGTACTTC